This TCR beta chain is drawn from a study of regulatory T cells in long-lasting Graves disease. Combining iRepertoire HTBI primers with Arm-PCR of CDR3 regions, the authors built TCR beta libraries. TCRdb reprocessed the multiplex PCR reads with MiXCR, giving one entry per CDR3 protein. This repertoire shows 400,000 to 500,000 distinct CDR3 sequences, around 15% found once; its top ten account for about 10%. Time point denoted: newly diagnosed GD, antithyroid drugs for less than 3 months. Preparation of the TCR library used RNA extracted from PBMCs. This clonotype showed up just a few times. Another study also made use of these data, one on T cells in Graves' hyperthyroidism and ophthalmopathy.

The source of this sequence is a woman under 40 with Graves disease. Sequencing used peripheral blood mononuclear cells (PBMCs), obtained at new diagnosis, from a patient treated with antithyroid drugs.

The CDR3 region is CASSITGARGNEQFF. CDR3 nucleotides: TGTGCCAGTAGTATAACGGGGGCGAGGGGGAATGAGCAGTTCTTC. The rearrangement uses TRBV19 and TRBJ2-1, with D perhaps being TRBD1 or TRBD2 (6 bases each). Germline CDR1 and CDR2: LNHDA and SQIVND (reference sequence). Trimming pared 2 bases from V and 7 bases from J, leaving 15 bases between. CDR3 length: 15 amino acids.